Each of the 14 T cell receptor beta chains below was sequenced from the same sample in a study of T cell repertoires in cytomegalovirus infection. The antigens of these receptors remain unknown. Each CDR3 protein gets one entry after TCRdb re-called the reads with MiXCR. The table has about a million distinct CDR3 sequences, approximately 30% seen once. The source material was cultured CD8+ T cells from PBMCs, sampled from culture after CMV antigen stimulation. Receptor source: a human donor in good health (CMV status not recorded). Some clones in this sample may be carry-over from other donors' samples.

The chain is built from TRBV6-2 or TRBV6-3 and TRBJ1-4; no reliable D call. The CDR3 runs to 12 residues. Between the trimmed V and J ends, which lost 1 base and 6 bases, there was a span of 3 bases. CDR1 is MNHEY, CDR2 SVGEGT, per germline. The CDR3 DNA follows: TGTGCCAGCAGTTACTTTGATGAAAAACTGTTTTTT. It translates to CASSYFDEKLFF.

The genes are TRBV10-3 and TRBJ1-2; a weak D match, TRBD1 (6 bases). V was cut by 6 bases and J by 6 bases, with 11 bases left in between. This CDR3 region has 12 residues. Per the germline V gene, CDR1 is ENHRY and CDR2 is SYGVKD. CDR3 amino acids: CAIRNRDNGYTF. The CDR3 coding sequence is TGTGCCATCAGGAACAGGGATAATGGCTACACCTTC.

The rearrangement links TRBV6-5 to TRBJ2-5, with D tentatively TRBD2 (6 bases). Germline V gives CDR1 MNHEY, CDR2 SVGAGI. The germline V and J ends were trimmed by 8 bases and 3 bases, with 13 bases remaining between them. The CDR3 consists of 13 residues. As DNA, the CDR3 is TGTGCCAGCGGGCTTCGGGGGAAAGAGACCCAGTACTTC. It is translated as CASGLRGKETQYF.

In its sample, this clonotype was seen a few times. The chain's CDR3 is CATSRDFPAGYGYTF. The DNA for the CDR3 is TGTGCCACCAGCAGAGATTTTCCAGCAGGCTATGGCTACACCTTC. This chain connects TRBV15 to TRBJ1-2; D ambiguous. The CDR3 is 15 amino acids. CDR1 is LNHNV, CDR2 YYDKDF, per germline (reference sequence). The ends were cut back, 0 bases at V and 4 bases at J, with 12 bases in the middle.

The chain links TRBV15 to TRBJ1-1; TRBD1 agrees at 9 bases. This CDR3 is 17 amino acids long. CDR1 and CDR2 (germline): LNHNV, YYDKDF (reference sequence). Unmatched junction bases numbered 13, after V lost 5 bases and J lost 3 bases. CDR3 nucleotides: TGTGCCACCAGCGGTGAAGGGACAGGGAGATTGGACACTGAAGCTTTCTTT. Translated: CATSGEGTGRLDTEAFF.

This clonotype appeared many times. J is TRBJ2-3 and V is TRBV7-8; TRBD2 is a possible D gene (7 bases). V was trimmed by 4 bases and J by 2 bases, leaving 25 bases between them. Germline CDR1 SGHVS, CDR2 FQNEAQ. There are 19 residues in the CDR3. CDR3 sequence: CASSSDLLRGAIHTDTQYF. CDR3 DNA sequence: TGTGCCAGCAGCTCCGACCTCCTTCGGGGGGCGATTCACACAGATACGCAGTATTTT.

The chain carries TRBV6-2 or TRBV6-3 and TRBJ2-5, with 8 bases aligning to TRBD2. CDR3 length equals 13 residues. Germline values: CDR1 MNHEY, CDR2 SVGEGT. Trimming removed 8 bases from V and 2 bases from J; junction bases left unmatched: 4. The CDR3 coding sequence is TGTGCCAGCTGGGGGACTAGACAAGAGACCCAGTACTTC. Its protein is CASWGTRQETQYF.

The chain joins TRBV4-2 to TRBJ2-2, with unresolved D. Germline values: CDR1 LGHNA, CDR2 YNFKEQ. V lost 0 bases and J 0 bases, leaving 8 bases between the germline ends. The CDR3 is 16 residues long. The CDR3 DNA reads TGTGCCAGCAGCCAAGAGCCAGTCCCGAACACCGGGGAGCTGTTTTTT. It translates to CASSQEPVPNTGELFF.

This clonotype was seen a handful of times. The CDR3 loop reads CASPLGGLNTEAFF. The CDR3 bases are TGTGCCAGTCCCCTCGGAGGGCTGAACACTGAAGCTTTCTTT. This chain connects TRBV2 to TRBJ1-1; unclear D gene. Per germline, CDR1 SNHLY and CDR2 FYNNEI. This CDR3 is built from 14 residues. V lost 9 bases to trimming and J lost 0 bases, with 14 bases between them. Full variable domain (outside the CDR3, taken from reference TRBV2 and TRBJ1-1): EPEVTQTPSHQVTQMGQEVILRCVPISNHLYFYWYRQILGQKVEFLVSFYNNEISEKSEIFDDQFSVERPDGSNFTLKIRSTKLEDSAMYFCASPLGGLNTEAFFGQGTRLTVV.

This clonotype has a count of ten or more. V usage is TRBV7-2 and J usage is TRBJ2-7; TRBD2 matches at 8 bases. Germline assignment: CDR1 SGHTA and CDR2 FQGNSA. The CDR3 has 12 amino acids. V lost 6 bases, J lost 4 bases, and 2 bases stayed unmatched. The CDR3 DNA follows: TGTGCCAGCAGTGTAGCGGGGTACGAGCAGTACTTC. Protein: CASSVAGYEQYF.

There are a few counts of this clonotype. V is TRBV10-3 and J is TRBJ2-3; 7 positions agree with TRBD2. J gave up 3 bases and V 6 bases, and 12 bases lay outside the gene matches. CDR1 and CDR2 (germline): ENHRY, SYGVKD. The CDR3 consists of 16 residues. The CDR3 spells CAIRTGGGSKTDTQYF. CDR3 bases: TGTGCCATCAGGACTGGCGGGGGATCCAAGACAGATACGCAGTATTTT.

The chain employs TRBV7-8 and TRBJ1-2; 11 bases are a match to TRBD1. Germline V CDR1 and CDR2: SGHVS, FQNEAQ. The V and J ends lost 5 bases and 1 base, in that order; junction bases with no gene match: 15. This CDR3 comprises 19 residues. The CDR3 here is CASSHGTGGLGGFNYGYTF. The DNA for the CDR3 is TGTGCCAGCAGCCATGGGACAGGGGGATTGGGTGGCTTTAACTATGGCTACACCTTC.

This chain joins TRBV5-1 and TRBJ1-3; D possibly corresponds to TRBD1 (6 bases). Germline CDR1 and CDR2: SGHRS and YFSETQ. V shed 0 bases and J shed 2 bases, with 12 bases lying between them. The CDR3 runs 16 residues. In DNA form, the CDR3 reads TGCGCCAGCAGCTTGGTGGACAGCCAGGCTGGAAACACCATATATTTT. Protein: CASSLVDSQAGNTIYF.

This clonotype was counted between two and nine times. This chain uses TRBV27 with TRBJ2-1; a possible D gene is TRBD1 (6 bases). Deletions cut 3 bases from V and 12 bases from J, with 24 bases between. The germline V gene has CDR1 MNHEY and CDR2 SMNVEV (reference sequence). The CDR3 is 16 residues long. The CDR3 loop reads CASSFSTGVPAQSQFF. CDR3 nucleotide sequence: TGTGCCAGCAGTTTCTCGACAGGCGTCCCCGCACAGTCGCAGTTCTTC.